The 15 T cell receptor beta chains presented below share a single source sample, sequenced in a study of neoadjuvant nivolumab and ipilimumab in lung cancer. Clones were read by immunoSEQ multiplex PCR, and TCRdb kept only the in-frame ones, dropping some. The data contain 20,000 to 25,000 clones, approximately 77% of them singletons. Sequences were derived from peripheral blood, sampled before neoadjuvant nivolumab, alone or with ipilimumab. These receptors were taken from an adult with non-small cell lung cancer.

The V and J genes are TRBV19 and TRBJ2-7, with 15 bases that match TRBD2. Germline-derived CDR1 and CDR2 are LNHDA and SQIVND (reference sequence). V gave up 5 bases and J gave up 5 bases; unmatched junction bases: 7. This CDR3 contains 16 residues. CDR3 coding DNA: TGTGCCAGTAGTTCAGGGACTAGCGGGAGGAGAAACGAGCAGTACTTC. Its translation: CASSSGTSGRRNEQYF.

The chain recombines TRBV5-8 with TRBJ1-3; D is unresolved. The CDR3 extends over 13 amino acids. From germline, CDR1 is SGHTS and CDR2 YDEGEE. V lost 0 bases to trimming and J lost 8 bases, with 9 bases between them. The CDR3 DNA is TGTGCCAGCAGCTTGGGGGTGCGGGACACCATATATTTT. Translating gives CASSLGVRDTIYF.

CDR3 bases: TGTGCCAGCAGCGTAGTATTGCAGGGAGGCGGCTACACCTTC. It encodes CASSVVLQGGGYTF. The chain combines TRBV9 with TRBJ1-2; tentative D call: TRBD1 (5 bases). Trimming cost V 0 bases and J 8 bases, with 14 bases left between them. Germline loops: CDR1 SGDLS, CDR2 YYNGEE. The CDR3 loop spans 14 amino acids.

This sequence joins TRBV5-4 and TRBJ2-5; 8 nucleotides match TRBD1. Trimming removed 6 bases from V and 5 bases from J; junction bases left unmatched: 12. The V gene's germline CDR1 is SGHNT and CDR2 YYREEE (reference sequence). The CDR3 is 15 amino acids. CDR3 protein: CASTPTSGGRETQYF. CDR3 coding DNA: TGTGCCAGCACTCCTACTTCAGGGGGCAGGGAGACCCAGTACTTC.

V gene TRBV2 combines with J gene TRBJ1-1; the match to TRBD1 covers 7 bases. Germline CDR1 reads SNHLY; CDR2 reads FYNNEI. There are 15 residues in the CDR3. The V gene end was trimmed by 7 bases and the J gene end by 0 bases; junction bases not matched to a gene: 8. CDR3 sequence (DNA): TGTGCCAGCAAATTACAGACAGGGATGAACACTGAAGCTTTCTTT. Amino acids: CASKLQTGMNTEAFF.

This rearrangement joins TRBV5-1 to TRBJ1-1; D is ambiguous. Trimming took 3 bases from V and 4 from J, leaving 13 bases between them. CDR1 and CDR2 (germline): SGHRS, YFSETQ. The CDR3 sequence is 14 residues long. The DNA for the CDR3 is TGCGCCAGCAGCTGGAGAGGCGGTAGCACTGAAGCTTTCTTT. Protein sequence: CASSWRGGSTEAFF. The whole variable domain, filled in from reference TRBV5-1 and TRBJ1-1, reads KAGVTQTPRYLIKTRGQQVTLSCSPISGHRSVSWYQQTPGQGLQFLFEYFSETQRNKGNFPGRFSGRQFSNSRSEMNVSTLELGDSALYLCASSWRGGSTEAFFGQGTRLTVV.

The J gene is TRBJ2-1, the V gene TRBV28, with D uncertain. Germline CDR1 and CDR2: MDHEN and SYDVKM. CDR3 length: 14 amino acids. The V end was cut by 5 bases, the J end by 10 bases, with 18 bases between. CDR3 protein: CASSTASTIREQFF. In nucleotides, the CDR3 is TGTGCCAGCAGTACCGCTTCCACTATACGCGAGCAGTTCTTC.

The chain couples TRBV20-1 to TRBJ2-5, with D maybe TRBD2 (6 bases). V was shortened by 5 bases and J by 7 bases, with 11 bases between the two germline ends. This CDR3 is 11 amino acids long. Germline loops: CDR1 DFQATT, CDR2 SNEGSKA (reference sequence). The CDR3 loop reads CSAGLGGTQYF. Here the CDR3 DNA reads TGCAGTGCTGGTTTGGGGGGGACCCAGTACTTC.

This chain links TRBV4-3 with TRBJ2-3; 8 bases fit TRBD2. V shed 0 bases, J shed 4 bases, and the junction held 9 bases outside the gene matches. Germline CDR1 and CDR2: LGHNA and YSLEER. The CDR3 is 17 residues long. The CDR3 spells CASSQEASGSFADTQYF. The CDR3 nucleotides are TGCGCCAGCAGCCAAGAGGCCAGCGGGAGTTTTGCAGATACGCAGTATTTT.

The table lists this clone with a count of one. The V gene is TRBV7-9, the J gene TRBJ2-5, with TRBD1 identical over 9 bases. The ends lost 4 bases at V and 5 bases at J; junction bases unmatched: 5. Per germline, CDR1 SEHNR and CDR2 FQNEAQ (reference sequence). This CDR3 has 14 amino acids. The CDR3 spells CASSSPGTGETQYF. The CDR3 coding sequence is TGTGCCAGCAGCTCCCCCGGGACAGGGGAGACCCAGTACTTC.

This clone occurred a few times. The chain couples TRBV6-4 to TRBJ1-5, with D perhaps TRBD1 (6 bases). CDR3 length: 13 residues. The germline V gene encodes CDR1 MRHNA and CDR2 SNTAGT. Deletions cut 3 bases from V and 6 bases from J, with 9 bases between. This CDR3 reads CASSEGASQPQHF. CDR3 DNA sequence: TGTGCCAGCAGTGAGGGGGCTAGTCAGCCCCAGCATTTT.

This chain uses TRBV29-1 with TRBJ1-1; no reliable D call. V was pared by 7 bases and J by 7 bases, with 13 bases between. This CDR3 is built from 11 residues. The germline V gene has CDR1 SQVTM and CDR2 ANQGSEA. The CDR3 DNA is TGCAGCGGAAACCTAGGCCTTGAAGCTTTCTTT. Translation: CSGNLGLEAFF.

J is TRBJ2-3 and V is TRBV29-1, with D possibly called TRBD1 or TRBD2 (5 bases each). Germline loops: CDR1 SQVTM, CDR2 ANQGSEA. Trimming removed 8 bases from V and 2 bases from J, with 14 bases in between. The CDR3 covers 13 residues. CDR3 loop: CSLEVGVTDTQYF. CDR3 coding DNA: TGCAGCCTGGAAGTGGGGGTCACAGATACGCAGTATTTT.

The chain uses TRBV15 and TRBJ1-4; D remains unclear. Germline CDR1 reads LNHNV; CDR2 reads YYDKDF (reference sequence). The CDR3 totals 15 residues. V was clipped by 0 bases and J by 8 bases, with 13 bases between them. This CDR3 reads CATSRDPQASEKLFF. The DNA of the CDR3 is TGTGCCACCAGCAGAGATCCCCAGGCTTCGGAAAAACTGTTTTTT.

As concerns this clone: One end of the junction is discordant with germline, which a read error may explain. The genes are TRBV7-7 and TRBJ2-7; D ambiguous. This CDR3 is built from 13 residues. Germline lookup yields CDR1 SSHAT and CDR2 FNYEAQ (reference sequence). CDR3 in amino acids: CASSHGSSYEQYF. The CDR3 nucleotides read TGTGCTAGCAGCCATGGAAGCTCCTACGAGCAGTACTTC.